The clone carrying this T cell receptor (beta chain) has just a few counts. CDR1 SGHDN and CDR2 FVKESK come from the germline V gene. The CDR3 is made up of 14 amino acids. Trimming removed 6 bases at V and 0 bases at J, with 11 bases between. This sample was taken from a study of blood T cell repertoires in COVID-19. Study at large: The origin of the acute and convalescent COVID-19 samples was the United States, Italy and Spain. PBMCs, B-cell-depleted T cells, or T cells provided the cDNA or gDNA that made up the material.

In the original workflow: How many nucleated cells were present was estimated from reference gene primer amplification. Clones were sequenced by immunoSEQ multiplex PCR, and TCRdb holds only the in-frame ones, with some missing. V and J calls and clone size are as listed in that table; D and trimming were resolved from the DNA. The sample includes more than 70,000 clones, 70% to 90% seen only once; the top ten take over 15%. The chain links TRBV14 to TRBJ1-1; no clear D gene. The sequenced sample was peripheral blood. This sequence originates from a woman older than 75 with acute or convalescent COVID-19. CDR3: CASRPGLLNTEAFF. CDR3 nucleotides: TGTGCCAGCAGGCCGGGTCTTCTGAACACTGAAGCTTTCTTT.